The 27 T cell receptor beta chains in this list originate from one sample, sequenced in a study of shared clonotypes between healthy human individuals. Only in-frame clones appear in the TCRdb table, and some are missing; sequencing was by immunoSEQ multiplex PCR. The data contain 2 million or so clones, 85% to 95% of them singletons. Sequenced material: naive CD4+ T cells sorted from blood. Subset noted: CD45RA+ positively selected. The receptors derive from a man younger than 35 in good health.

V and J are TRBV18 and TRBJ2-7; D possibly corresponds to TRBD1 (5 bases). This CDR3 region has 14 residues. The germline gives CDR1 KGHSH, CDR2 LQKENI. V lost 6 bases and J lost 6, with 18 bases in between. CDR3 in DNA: TGTGCCAGCTCTCCCCAGGGTCTTAATACCGAGCAGTACTTC. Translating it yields CASSPQGLNTEQYF.

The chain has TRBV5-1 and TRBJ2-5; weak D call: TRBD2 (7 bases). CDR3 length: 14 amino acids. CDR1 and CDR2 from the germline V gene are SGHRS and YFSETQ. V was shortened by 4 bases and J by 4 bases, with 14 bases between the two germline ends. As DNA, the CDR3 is TGCGCCAGCAGCACCGGACTAGGGGGAGAGACCCAGTACTTC. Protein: CASSTGLGGETQYF.

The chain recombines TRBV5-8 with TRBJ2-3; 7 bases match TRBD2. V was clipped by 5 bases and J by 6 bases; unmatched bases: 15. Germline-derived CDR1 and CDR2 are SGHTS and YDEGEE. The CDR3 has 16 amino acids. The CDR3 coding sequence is TGTGCCAGCAGTATCACCGCGGGAGTAGGGAGGGATACGCAGTATTTT. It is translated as CASSITAGVGRDTQYF. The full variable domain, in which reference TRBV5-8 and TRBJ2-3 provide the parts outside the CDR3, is EAGVTQSPTHLIKTRGQQATLRCSPISGHTSVYWYQQALGLGLQFLLWYDEGEERNRGNFPPRFSGRQFPNYSSELNVNALELEDSALYLCASSITAGVGRDTQYFGPGTRLTVL.

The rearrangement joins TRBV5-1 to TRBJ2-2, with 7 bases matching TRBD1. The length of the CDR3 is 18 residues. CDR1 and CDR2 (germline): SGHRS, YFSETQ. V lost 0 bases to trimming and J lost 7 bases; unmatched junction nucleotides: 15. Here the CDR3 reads CASSLGIGRQGDVGELFF. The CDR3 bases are TGCGCCAGCAGCTTGGGAATCGGACGTCAGGGGGATGTCGGGGAGCTGTTTTTT.

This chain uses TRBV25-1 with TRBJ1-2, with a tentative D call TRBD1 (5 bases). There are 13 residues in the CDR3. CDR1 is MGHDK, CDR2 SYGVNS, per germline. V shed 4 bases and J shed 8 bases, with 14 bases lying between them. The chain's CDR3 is CASSGGEGHGYTF. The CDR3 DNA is TGTGCCAGCAGTGGCGGGGAGGGGCACGGCTACACCTTC.

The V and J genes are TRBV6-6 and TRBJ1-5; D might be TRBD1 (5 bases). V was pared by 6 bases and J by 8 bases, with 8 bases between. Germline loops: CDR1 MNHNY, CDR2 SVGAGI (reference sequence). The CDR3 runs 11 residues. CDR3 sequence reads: CASSGREPQHF. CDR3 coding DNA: TGTGCCAGCAGCGGCAGGGAGCCCCAGCATTTT.

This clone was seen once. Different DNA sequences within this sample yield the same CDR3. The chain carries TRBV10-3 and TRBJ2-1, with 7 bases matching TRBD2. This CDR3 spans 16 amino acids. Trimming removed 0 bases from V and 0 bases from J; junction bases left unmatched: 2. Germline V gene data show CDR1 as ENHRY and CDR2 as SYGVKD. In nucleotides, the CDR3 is TGTGCCATCAGTGAGTCTGGCGGGAGCTCCTACAATGAGCAGTTCTTC. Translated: CAISESGGSSYNEQFF.

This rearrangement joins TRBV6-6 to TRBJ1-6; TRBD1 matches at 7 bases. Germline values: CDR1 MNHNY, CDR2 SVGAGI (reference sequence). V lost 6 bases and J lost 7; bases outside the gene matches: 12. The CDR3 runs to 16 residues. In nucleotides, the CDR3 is TGTGCCAGCAGATACGGACGAGGAGGGGGCAATTCACCCCTCCACTTT. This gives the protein CASRYGRGGGNSPLHF.

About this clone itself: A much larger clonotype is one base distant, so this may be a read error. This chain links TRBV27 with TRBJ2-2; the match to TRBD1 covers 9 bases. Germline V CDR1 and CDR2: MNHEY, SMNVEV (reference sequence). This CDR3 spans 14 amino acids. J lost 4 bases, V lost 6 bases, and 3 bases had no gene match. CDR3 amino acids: CASRRTGATGELFF. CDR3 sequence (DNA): TGTGCCAGCAGGCGGACAGGGGCCACCGGGGAGCTGTTTTTT.

CDR3 loop: CASSPFLAGGNNEQFF. The CDR3 nucleotides read TGTGCCAGCAGCCCCTTCCTGGCGGGAGGAAACAATGAGCAGTTCTTC. V gene TRBV13 combines with J gene TRBJ2-1; TRBD2 agrees at 8 bases. CDR3 length equals 16 residues. Germline V gene data show CDR1 as PRHDT and CDR2 as FYEKMQ (reference sequence). V was clipped by 5 bases and J by 5 bases; unmatched bases: 11.

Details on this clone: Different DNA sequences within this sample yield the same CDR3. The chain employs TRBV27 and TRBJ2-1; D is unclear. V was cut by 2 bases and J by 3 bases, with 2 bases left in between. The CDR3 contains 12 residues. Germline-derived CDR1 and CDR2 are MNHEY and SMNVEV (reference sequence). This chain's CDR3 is CASSLRYNEQFF. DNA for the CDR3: TGTGCCAGCAGTTTACGCTACAATGAGCAGTTCTTC.

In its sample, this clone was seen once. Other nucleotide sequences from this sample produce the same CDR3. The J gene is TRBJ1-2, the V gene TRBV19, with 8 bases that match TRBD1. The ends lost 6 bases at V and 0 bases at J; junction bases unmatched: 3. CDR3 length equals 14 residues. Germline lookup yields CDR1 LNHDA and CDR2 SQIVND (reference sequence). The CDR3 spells CASSRTGTNYGYTF. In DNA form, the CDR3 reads TGTGCCAGTAGCCGGACAGGGACTAACTATGGCTACACCTTC.

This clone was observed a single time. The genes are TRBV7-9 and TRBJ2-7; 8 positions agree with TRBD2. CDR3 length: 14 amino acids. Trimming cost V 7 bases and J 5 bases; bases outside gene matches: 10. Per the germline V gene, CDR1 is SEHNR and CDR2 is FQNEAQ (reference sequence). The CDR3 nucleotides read TGTGCCAGCACGGACGGGACTAGTCACCACGAGCAGTACTTC. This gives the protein CASTDGTSHHEQYF.

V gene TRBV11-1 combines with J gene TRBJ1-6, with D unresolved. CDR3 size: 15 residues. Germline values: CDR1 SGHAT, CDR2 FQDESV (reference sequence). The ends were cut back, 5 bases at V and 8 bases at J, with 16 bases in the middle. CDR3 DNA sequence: TGTGCCAGCAGCCCTAATGGGCAGGTTGATTCACCCCTCCACTTT. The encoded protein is CASSPNGQVDSPLHF.

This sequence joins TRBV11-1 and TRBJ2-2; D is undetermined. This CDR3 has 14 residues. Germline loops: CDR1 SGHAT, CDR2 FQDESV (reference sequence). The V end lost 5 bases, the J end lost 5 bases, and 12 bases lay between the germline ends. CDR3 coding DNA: TGTGCCAGCAGCCCGTCTAGGGTAACCGGGGAGCTGTTTTTT. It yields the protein CASSPSRVTGELFF.

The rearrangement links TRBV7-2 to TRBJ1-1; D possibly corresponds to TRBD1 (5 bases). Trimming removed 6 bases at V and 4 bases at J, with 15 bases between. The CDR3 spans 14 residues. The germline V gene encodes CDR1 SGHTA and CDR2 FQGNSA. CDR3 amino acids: CASRAAGGGTEAFF. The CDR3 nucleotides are TGTGCCAGCAGGGCGGCCGGGGGAGGCACTGAAGCTTTCTTT.

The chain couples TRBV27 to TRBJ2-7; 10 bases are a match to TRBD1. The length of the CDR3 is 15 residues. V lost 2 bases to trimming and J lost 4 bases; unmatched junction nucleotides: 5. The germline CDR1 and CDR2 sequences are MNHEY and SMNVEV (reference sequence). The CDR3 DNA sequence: TGTGCCAGCAGTTTAAGGGACAGGGGAGGGTACGAGCAGTACTTC. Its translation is CASSLRDRGGYEQYF.

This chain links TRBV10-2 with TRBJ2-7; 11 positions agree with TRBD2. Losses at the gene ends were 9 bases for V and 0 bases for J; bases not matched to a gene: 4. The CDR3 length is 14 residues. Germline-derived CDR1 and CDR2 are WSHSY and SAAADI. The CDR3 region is CASKGLADSYEQYF. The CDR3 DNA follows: TGCGCCAGTAAGGGACTAGCGGACTCCTACGAGCAGTACTTC.

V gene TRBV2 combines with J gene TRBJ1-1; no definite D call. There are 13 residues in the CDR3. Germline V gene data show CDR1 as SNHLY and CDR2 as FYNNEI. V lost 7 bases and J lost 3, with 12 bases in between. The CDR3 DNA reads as TGTGCCAGCAAACCCGGGGATCACACTGAAGCTTTCTTT. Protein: CASKPGDHTEAFF.

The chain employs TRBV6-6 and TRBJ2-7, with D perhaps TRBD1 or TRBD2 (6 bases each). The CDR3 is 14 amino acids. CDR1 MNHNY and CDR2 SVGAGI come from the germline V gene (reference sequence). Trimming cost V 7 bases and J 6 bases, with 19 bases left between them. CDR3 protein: CASTTPGGAFEQYF. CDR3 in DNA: TGTGCCAGCACAACCCCCGGGGGCGCGTTCGAGCAGTACTTC.

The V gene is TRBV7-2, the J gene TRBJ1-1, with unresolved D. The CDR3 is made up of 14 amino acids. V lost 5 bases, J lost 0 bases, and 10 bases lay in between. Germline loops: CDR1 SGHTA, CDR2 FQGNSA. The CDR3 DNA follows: TGTGCCAGCAGCCCGGCGGAGGTGAACACTGAAGCTTTCTTT. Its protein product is CASSPAEVNTEAFF. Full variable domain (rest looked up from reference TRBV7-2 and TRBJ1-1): GAGVSQSPSNKVTEKGKDVELRCDPISGHTALYWYRQSLGQGLEFLIYFQGNSAPDKSGLPSDRFSAERTGGSVSTLTIQRTQQEDSAVYLCASSPAEVNTEAFFGQGTRLTVV.

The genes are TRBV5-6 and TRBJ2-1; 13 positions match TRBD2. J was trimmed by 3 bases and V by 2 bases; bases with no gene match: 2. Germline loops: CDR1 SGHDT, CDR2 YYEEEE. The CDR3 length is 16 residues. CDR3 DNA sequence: TGTGCCAGCAGCTTACTAGCGGGAGGGATCTACAATGAGCAGTTCTTC. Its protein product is CASSLLAGGIYNEQFF.

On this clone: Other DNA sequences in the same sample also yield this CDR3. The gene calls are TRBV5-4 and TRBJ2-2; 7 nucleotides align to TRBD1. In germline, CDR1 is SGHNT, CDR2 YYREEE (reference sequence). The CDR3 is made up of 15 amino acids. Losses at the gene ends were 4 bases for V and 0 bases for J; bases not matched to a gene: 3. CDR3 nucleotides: TGTGCCAGCAGCCGGACAGGAACGAACACCGGGGAGCTGTTTTTT. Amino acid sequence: CASSRTGTNTGELFF.

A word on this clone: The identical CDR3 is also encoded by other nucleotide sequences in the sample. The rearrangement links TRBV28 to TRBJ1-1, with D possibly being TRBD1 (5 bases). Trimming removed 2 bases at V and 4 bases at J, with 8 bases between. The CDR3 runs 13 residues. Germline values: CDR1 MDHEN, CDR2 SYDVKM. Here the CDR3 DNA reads TGTGCCAGCAGTTTAACGGGGGTCACTGAAGCTTTCTTT. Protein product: CASSLTGVTEAFF.

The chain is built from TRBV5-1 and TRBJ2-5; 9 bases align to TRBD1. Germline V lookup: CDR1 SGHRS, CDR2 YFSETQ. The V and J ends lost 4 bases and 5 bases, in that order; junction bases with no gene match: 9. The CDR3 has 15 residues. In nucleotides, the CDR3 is TGCGCCAGCAGCCGAAACAGGGGGCCTGGGGAGACCCAGTACTTC. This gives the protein CASSRNRGPGETQYF. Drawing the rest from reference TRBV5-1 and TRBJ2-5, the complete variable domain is KAGVTQTPRYLIKTRGQQVTLSCSPISGHRSVSWYQQTPGQGLQFLFEYFSETQRNKGNFPGRFSGRQFSNSRSEMNVSTLELGDSALYLCASSRNRGPGETQYFGPGTRLLVL.

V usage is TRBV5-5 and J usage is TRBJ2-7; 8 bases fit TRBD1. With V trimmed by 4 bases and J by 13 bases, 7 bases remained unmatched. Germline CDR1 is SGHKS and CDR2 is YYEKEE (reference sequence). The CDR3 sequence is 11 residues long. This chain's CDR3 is CASSPDRVEYF. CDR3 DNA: TGTGCCAGCAGCCCGGACAGGGTTGAATACTTC.

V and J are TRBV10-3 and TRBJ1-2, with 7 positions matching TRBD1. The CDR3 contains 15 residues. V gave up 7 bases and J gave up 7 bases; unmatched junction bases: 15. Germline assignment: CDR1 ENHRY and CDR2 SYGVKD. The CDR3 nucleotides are TGTGCCATCAAAATGGAAGGCAGGGGGGAAATTGGCTACACCTTC. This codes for CAIKMEGRGEIGYTF.